This TCR beta chain was sequenced for a study of T-cell memory formation after mild COVID-19. General study points: Among clones contracting day 15 to 85, CD4/CD8 was balanced, whereas later expanders leaned CD4+.

J was trimmed by 3 bases and V by 2 bases; bases with no gene match: 7. This CDR3 spans 16 amino acids. Germline CDR1 DFQATT, CDR2 SNEGSKA (reference sequence). Turning to this clonotype: No antigen is known for it.

TCRdb itself ran the 5' RACE reads through MiXCR, one entry per CDR3 protein. Of about half a million distinct CDR3 sequences in the sample, 18% were seen once. Sequencing input: PBMCs or a T cell subset sorted from them (not recorded which). This sequence originates from an adult woman who had mild COVID-19 (a few samples of this study predate the infection). Cell type and time point are not known. This chain links TRBV20-1 with TRBJ2-2, with 9 bases that match TRBD2. CDR3 DNA sequence: TGCAGTGCTAGACCAATTGGGACTAGCCACACCGGGGAGCTGTTTTTT. It yields the protein CSARPIGTSHTGELFF.